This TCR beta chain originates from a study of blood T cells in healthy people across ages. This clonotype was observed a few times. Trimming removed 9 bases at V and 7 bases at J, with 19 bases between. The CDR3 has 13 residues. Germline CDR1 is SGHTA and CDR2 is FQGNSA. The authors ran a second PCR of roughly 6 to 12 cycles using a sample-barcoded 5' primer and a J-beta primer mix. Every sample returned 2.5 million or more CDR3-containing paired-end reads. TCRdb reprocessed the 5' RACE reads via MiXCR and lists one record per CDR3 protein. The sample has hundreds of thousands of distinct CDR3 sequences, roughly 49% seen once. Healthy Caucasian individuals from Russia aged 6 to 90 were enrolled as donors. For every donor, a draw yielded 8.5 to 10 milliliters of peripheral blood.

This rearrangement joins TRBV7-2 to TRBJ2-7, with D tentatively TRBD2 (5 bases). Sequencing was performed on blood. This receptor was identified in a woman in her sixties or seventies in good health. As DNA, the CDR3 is TGTGCCAGTGAAAGCGGCTCCTACAATGAGCAGTACTTC. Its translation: CASESGSYNEQYF.